The source of this T cell receptor (beta chain) is a study of cytomegalovirus exposure and HLA in healthy donors. Comment on this clone: Its target is unknown.

With 60 Vbeta and 13 Jbeta primers, the PCR was carried out. Original processing notes: About 11 million of 75 million to 85 million unique TCR beta chains were shared, per a later count. Produced via immunoSEQ multiplex PCR; TCRdb's table is partial and in-frame only. For V, J and clone size, that table is used; D and trimming come from the DNA. The sample consists of about 130,000 clones, approximately 83% of them appearing once. Germline V CDR1 and CDR2: MGHDK, SYGVNS. The CDR3 spans 16 residues. The ends lost 4 bases at V and 6 bases at J; junction bases unmatched: 10. Findings and caveats of the study: Prior analysis indicated that the majority of TCR beta V segments exhibited productivity approximately 90% or approximately 30% of the time. The CMV antigen specificity of a few CMV-associated chains was confirmed through in vitro analysis. It has been reported that TCR beta sequences accurately predicted the HLA-A and HLA-B alleles of most subjects.

Sequenced: PBMCs. The receptor was derived from a man aged 40-49 years in good health and CMV-seronegative. This chain joins TRBV25-1 and TRBJ2-1, with TRBD1 identical over 9 bases. The CDR3 protein is CASSASGTGLGNEQFF. The CDR3 region has the DNA TGTGCCAGCAGTGCCTCCGGGACAGGGCTCGGCAATGAGCAGTTCTTC. The full variable domain, completed using reference TRBV25-1 and TRBJ2-1, is EADIYQTPRYLVIGTGKKITLECSQTMGHDKMYWYQQDPGMELHLIHYSYGVNSTEKGDLSSESTVSRIRTEHFPLTLESARPSHTSQYLCASSASGTGLGNEQFFGPGTRLTVL.